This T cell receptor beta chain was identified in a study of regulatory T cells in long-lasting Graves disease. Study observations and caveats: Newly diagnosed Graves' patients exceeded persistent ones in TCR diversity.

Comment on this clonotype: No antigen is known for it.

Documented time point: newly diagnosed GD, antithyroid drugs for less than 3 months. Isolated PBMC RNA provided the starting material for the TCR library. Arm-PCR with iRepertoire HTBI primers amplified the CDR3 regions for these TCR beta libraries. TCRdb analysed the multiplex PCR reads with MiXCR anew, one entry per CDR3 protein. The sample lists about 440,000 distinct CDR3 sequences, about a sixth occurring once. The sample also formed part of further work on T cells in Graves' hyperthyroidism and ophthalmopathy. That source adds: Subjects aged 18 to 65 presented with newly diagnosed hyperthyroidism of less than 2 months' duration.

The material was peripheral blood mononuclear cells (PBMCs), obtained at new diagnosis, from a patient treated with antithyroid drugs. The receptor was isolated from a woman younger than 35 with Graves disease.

Written as DNA, the CDR3 is TGTGCCAGCAGCCGGGGCGTGGGGAGGAGCTACGAGCAGTACTTC. Encoded protein: CASSRGVGRSYEQYF. The V and J genes are TRBV3-1 and TRBJ2-7; possible D gene TRBD2, 6 bases. Germline lookup yields CDR1 LGHDT and CDR2 YNNKEL (reference sequence). This CDR3 is 15 amino acids long. The V and J ends lost 4 bases and 3 bases respectively, with 16 bases between them.